These 32 T cell receptor beta chains share one sample of origin, sequenced in a study of vaccination effects on CD4 cells after COVID-19 (dated by TCRdb to the early 2020s). Their cognate antigens are unknown. Receptor amplification or capture employed the immunoSEQ multiplex PCR assay. In its TCRdb copy, this immuneACCESS table keeps in-frame sequences only and misses some clones. Where compared with another copy, unresolved V genes explain less than half of these, and the others have no known cause. The sample table lists nearly 35,000 clones, 73% of them with a count of one. Approximately 30% of the sample lies in the top ten. In the ViraFEST assay, PBMC were stimulated with viral peptide pools, and antigen-specific CD4+ T cell clonotypes were then identified by expansion using TCR sequencing. After less than 13 days of culture, CD4+ T cells were isolated with the EasySep CD4+ T cell isolation kit. The absence of prior SARS-CoV-2 infection in healthy vaccine recipients was confirmed by negative nucleocapsid antibodies before and after vaccination.

Material: CD4+ T cells from PBMCs cultured with HCoV-OC43 spike peptides, obtained before COVID-19 vaccination. The cell subset or site label corresponds to: HCoV-OC43 spike overlapping peptide pool stimulation. The source is a human donor who received a COVID-19 vaccine.

This clone came up once. The chain joins TRBV2 to TRBJ1-5; 9 positions match TRBD1. V was clipped by 6 bases and J by 4 bases; unmatched bases: 13. Germline V gene data show CDR1 as SNHLY and CDR2 as FYNNEI. The CDR3 loop spans 17 amino acids. The DNA for the CDR3 is TGTGCCAGCAGGGCCGGGACAGGGATCGGCGGAAATCAGCCCCAGCATTTT. Translated: CASRAGTGIGGNQPQHF.

The rearrangement uses TRBV9 and TRBJ2-7; weak D call: TRBD2 (5 bases). Germline loops: CDR1 SGDLS, CDR2 YYNGEE. The V end was cut by 0 bases, the J end by 5 bases, with 15 bases between. The CDR3 spans 15 residues. CDR3 DNA: TGTGCCAGCAGCGTAGACCCTAGCCCCCGGGACGAGCAGTACTTC. It translates to CASSVDPSPRDEQYF.

The gene calls are TRBV15 and TRBJ2-7; D uncertain. The CDR3 runs to 13 residues. The germline V gene encodes CDR1 LNHNV and CDR2 YYDKDF (reference sequence). The ends were cut back, 0 bases at V and 3 bases at J, with 6 bases in the middle. The chain's CDR3 is CATSRDLGYEQYF. The CDR3 DNA reads as TGTGCCACCAGCAGAGATTTGGGCTACGAGCAGTACTTC.

This chain uses TRBV4-3 with TRBJ2-7; D unresolved. Germline-derived CDR1 and CDR2 are LGHNA and YSLEER. V lost 0 bases and J lost 0, with 9 bases in between. The CDR3 consists of 15 residues. CDR3 nucleotide sequence: TGCGCCAGCAGCCAAGAGAGGCACAGCTCCTACGAGCAGTACTTC. This encodes CASSQERHSSYEQYF.

The chain is built from TRBV2 and TRBJ2-1; D is uncertain. Trimming stripped 6 bases from V and 10 bases from J, with 13 bases between. The length of the CDR3 is 12 residues. Germline CDR1 is SNHLY and CDR2 is FYNNEI. CDR3 sequence: CASSGLIREQFF. In DNA, the CDR3 is TGTGCCAGCAGCGGGCTCATTAGGGAGCAGTTCTTC.

The chain recombines TRBV13 with TRBJ1-2; TRBD1 is a possible D gene (5 bases). This CDR3 comprises 12 residues. Germline-derived CDR1 and CDR2 are PRHDT and FYEKMQ (reference sequence). Trimming left V 3 bases short and J 4 bases short, with 6 bases between. CDR3 nucleotides: TGTGCCAGCAGCTTTGGGACCTATGGCTACACCTTC. This codes for CASSFGTYGYTF.

The chain combines TRBV27 with TRBJ2-7, with D maybe TRBD1 (6 bases). V was pared by 3 bases and J by 5 bases, with 14 bases between. Germline CDR1 reads MNHEY; CDR2 reads SMNVEV (reference sequence). The CDR3 is 14 amino acids. CDR3 in DNA: TGTGCCAGCAGTTTTAAGTCAGGGGAGAACGAGCAGTACTTC. It yields the protein CASSFKSGENEQYF.

The V gene is TRBV30, the J gene TRBJ2-7; 11 nucleotides align to TRBD1. This CDR3 has 12 amino acids. With V trimmed by 3 bases and J by 7 bases, 2 bases remained unmatched. Germline CDR1 GTSNPN, CDR2 SVGIG (reference sequence). The CDR3 DNA sequence: TGTGCCTGGAGCAGGGACAGGGGGGAGCAGTACTTC. Translation: CAWSRDRGEQYF.

This sequence joins TRBV11-2 and TRBJ2-1; D might be TRBD1 or TRBD2, each matching 5 bases. Germline V CDR1 and CDR2: SGHAT, FQNNGV. The CDR3 has 15 residues. V was cut by 4 bases and J by 4 bases, with 14 bases left in between. The CDR3 region is CASSSLKGSYNEQFF. Here the CDR3 DNA reads TGTGCCAGCAGCTCCCTCAAGGGGAGTTACAATGAGCAGTTCTTC.

V usage is TRBV18 and J usage is TRBJ2-5, with 7 bases matching TRBD1. The junction had 6 bases not matched to a gene; V was cut back by 3 bases and J by 5 bases. Germline CDR1 is KGHSH and CDR2 is LQKENI. The CDR3 extends over 14 amino acids. Here the CDR3 DNA reads TGTGCCAGCTCACCCCGACAGGGACGCGAGACCCAGTACTTC. This codes for CASSPRQGRETQYF.

V gene TRBV11-1 combines with J gene TRBJ1-1, with D tentatively TRBD1 (5 bases). The germline CDR1 and CDR2 sequences are SGHAT and FQDESV (reference sequence). Trimming shortened V by 1 base and J by 4 bases, and 10 bases separated the two germline ends. This CDR3 region has 14 residues. The CDR3 loop reads CASSLDWGSTEAFF. DNA of the CDR3: TGTGCCAGCAGCTTAGATTGGGGGAGCACTGAAGCTTTCTTT.

This chain connects TRBV7-2 to TRBJ2-5, with 11 bases matching TRBD2. The junction had 7 bases not matched to a gene; V was cut back by 5 bases and J by 5 bases. The CDR3 contains 15 residues. Germline CDR1 is SGHTA and CDR2 is FQGNSA. The CDR3 spells CASSGRLAGRETQYF. As DNA, the CDR3 is TGTGCCAGCAGCGGACGACTAGCGGGAAGGGAGACCCAGTACTTC.

J is TRBJ1-4 and V is TRBV4-3; D unclear. The V and J ends lost 0 bases and 5 bases respectively, with 16 bases between them. CDR3 size: 17 residues. Germline V gene sequence: CDR1 LGHNA, CDR2 YSLEER. The CDR3 nucleotides are TGCGCCAGCAGCCAAGATAAAACCGCAGCTGGAAATGAAAAACTGTTTTTT. Protein sequence: CASSQDKTAAGNEKLFF.

This CDR3 reads CASSDNRRFKNIQYF. The CDR3 nucleotides are TGTGCCAGCAGTGACAACCGGAGGTTCAAAAACATTCAGTACTTC. The genes are TRBV25-1 and TRBJ2-4, with D tentatively TRBD2 (5 bases). The V end was cut by 3 bases, the J end by 3 bases, with 12 bases between. This CDR3 has 15 residues. Germline CDR1 reads MGHDK; CDR2 reads SYGVNS.

The sample holds one count of this clone. The chain links TRBV7-2 to TRBJ2-7; perhaps TRBD2 as D (6 bases). This CDR3 comprises 14 residues. Germline values: CDR1 SGHTA, CDR2 FQGNSA. The V and J ends lost 5 bases and 3 bases respectively, with 14 bases between them. The CDR3 DNA sequence: TGTGCCAGCAGCATAGGGACTCTAAACTACGAGCAGTACTTC. Protein product: CASSIGTLNYEQYF.

V gene TRBV19 combines with J gene TRBJ2-5; 7 bases agree with TRBD1. Germline V gene lookup returns CDR1 LNHDA and CDR2 SQIVND (reference sequence). With 4 bases clipped from V and 7 bases from J, the junction kept 12 bases outside the gene matches. This CDR3 spans 15 amino acids. The CDR3 sequence is CASSRQTGTSSTQYF. The CDR3 coding sequence is TGTGCCAGTAGTAGACAGACAGGGACAAGCTCGACCCAGTACTTC. Full variable domain (remainder filled in from reference TRBV19 and TRBJ2-5): DGGITQSPKYLFRKEGQNVTLSCEQNLNHDAMYWYRQDPGQGLRLIYYSQIVNDFQKGDIAEGYSVSREKKESFPLTVTSAQKNPTAFYLCASSRQTGTSSTQYFGPGTRLLVL.

CDR3 sequence reads: CASSYTSNYGYTF. Written as DNA, the CDR3 is TGTGCCAGCAGTTATACATCTAACTATGGCTACACCTTC. The genes are TRBV6-5 and TRBJ1-2; D is unclear. V was pared by 3 bases and J by 0 bases, with 5 bases between. The germline V gene has CDR1 MNHEY and CDR2 SVGAGI. CDR3 size: 13 residues.

The V gene is TRBV5-1, the J gene TRBJ2-1; 9 bases agree with TRBD2. The CDR3 extends over 15 amino acids. CDR1 SGHRS and CDR2 YFSETQ come from the germline V gene. With 2 bases clipped from V and 8 bases from J, the junction kept 8 bases outside the gene matches. CDR3 nucleotide sequence: TGCGCCAGCAGCTTAAGCGGGGGGAGCGGGGATGAGCAGTTCTTC. It codes for CASSLSGGSGDEQFF.

The chain couples TRBV4-1 to TRBJ2-2; D call uncertain. CDR1 is MGHRA, CDR2 YSYEKL, per germline. Trimming removed 3 bases at V and 0 bases at J, with 5 bases between. This CDR3 comprises 14 residues. Here the CDR3 reads CASSQSPNTGELFF. The CDR3 DNA is TGCGCCAGCAGCCAGAGCCCGAACACCGGGGAGCTGTTTTTT.

The gene calls are TRBV5-6 and TRBJ2-5, with D uncertain. Germline-derived CDR1 and CDR2 are SGHDT and YYEEEE. This CDR3 is built from 12 residues. Trimming removed 0 bases from V and 3 bases from J, with 3 bases in between. The CDR3, as DNA: TGTGCCAGCAGCTTGGTAGAAGAGACCCAGTACTTC. This encodes CASSLVEETQYF.

The chain has TRBV9 and TRBJ2-1, with TRBD2 matching 11 bases. Germline V gene data show CDR1 as SGDLS and CDR2 as YYNGEE. V was clipped by 0 bases and J by 2 bases; unmatched bases: 4. CDR3 length equals 17 residues. The CDR3 sequence: CASSVGISGGAYNEQFF. The CDR3 region has the DNA TGTGCCAGCAGCGTAGGCATTAGCGGGGGGGCCTACAATGAGCAGTTCTTC.

This clone has only one observation. The rearrangement links TRBV10-3 to TRBJ2-2; TRBD1 might be the D (5 bases). The V end lost 3 bases, the J end lost 3 bases, and 17 bases lay between the germline ends. Germline V gene lookup returns CDR1 ENHRY and CDR2 SYGVKD. This CDR3 is 17 amino acids long. CDR3 residues: CAISDPRSGLDTGELFF. Here the CDR3 DNA reads TGTGCCATCAGTGACCCCAGGTCAGGGCTGGACACCGGGGAGCTGTTTTTT.

This clone was recorded a few times. This sequence joins TRBV28 and TRBJ2-6; D is uncertain. The CDR3 spans 15 residues. Germline V gene lookup returns CDR1 MDHEN and CDR2 SYDVKM. Trimming removed 5 bases from V and 2 bases from J, with 10 bases in between. CDR3 region: CASSVTAPGANVLTF. The CDR3 coding sequence is TGTGCCAGCAGTGTTACAGCTCCTGGGGCCAACGTCCTGACTTTC.

This clone was detected only once. The V gene is TRBV4-1, the J gene TRBJ2-6; 9 positions match TRBD2. From germline, CDR1 is MGHRA and CDR2 YSYEKL. This CDR3 has 18 residues. The J segment lost 2 bases and the V segment lost 1 base, leaving 6 bases of the junction unmatched. The DNA for the CDR3 is TGCGCCAGCAGCCAAGGCGGGGGGGGAAGTACTGGGGCCAACGTCCTGACTTTC. This gives the protein CASSQGGGGSTGANVLTF.

The chain links TRBV29-1 to TRBJ1-2; D remains unclear. This CDR3 is built from 17 residues. The V gene's germline CDR1 is SQVTM and CDR2 ANQGSEA. The germline V and J ends were trimmed by 2 bases and 2 bases, with 21 bases remaining between them. CDR3 protein: CSVELRLAATSNYGYTF. CDR3 in DNA: TGCAGCGTTGAACTGCGACTTGCAGCCACTTCCAACTATGGCTACACCTTC. Together with reference TRBV29-1 and TRBJ1-2, the CDR3 gives the full variable domain: SAVISQKPSRDICQRGTSLTIQCQVDSQVTMMFWYRQQPGQSLTLIATANQGSEATYESGFVIDKFPISRPNLTFSTLTVSNMSPEDSSIYLCSVELRLAATSNYGYTFGSGTRLTVV.

The gene calls are TRBV2 and TRBJ1-2, with D tentatively TRBD1 (6 bases). Germline V CDR1 and CDR2: SNHLY, FYNNEI. Trimming left V 3 bases short and J 3 bases short, with 8 bases between. The CDR3 is 13 amino acids. Here the CDR3 reads CASSEGADYGYTF. The CDR3 DNA reads TGTGCCAGCAGTGAGGGGGCGGACTATGGCTACACCTTC.

The chain employs TRBV6-5 and TRBJ1-1; D uncertain. This CDR3 region has 13 residues. Germline V gene data show CDR1 as MNHEY and CDR2 as SVGAGI. Deletions cut 3 bases from V and 3 bases from J, with 8 bases between. CDR3 in DNA: TGTGCCAGCAGTTATGTGTATGACACTGAAGCTTTCTTT. Its protein is CASSYVYDTEAFF.

The V gene is TRBV29-1, the J gene TRBJ2-3; 7 bases are shared with TRBD1. The CDR3 is 13 residues long. The V gene end was trimmed by 7 bases and the J gene end by 4 bases; junction bases not matched to a gene: 8. Germline assignment: CDR1 SQVTM and CDR2 ANQGSEA. The CDR3 here is CSAQGQAADTQYF. CDR3 nucleotide sequence: TGCAGCGCCCAAGGACAGGCTGCAGATACGCAGTATTTT.

The rearrangement joins TRBV24-1 to TRBJ2-2, with D unresolved. V was trimmed by 1 base and J by 5 bases, leaving 13 bases between them. This CDR3 region has 16 residues. Per the germline V gene, CDR1 is KGHDR and CDR2 is SFDVKD. The CDR3 here is CATSDFSQAGTGELFF. The DNA for the CDR3 is TGTGCCACCAGTGATTTTAGCCAGGCCGGGACCGGGGAGCTGTTTTTT.

The chain uses TRBV29-1 and TRBJ2-4, with D hard to call. Germline-derived CDR1 and CDR2 are SQVTM and ANQGSEA. The CDR3 is 13 residues long. Trimming left V 7 bases short and J 2 bases short, with 12 bases between. The CDR3 DNA reads as TGCAGCGCCCTCAGCTTAACCAAAAACATTCAGTACTTC. Translation gives CSALSLTKNIQYF.

This chain uses TRBV2 with TRBJ2-3; 10 bases are shared with TRBD2. The CDR3 has 14 residues. With V trimmed by 8 bases and J by 9 bases, 11 bases remained unmatched. Per germline, CDR1 SNHLY and CDR2 FYNNEI. CDR3 bases: TGTGCCAGCGCCACTAGCGGGGACCGGGGGACGCAGTATTTT. Its translation: CASATSGDRGTQYF.

This clone has a handful of counts. The rearrangement joins TRBV2 to TRBJ2-7, with D hard to call. This CDR3 contains 13 residues. The V and J ends lost 10 bases and 0 bases respectively, with 13 bases between them. The germline CDR1 and CDR2 sequences are SNHLY and FYNNEI. CDR3 DNA: TGTGCCACCCAAACGGACGTCTCCTACGAGCAGTACTTC. Amino acids: CATQTDVSYEQYF. Drawing the rest from reference TRBV2 and TRBJ2-7, the complete variable domain is EPEVTQTPSHQVTQMGQEVILRCVPISNHLYFYWYRQILGQKVEFLVSFYNNEISEKSEIFDDQFSVERPDGSNFTLKIRSTKLEDSAMYFCATQTDVSYEQYFGPGTRLTVT.